This T cell receptor (beta chain) was obtained from a study of blood T cells in healthy people across ages. Combining a sample-barcoded 5' primer with a J-beta primer mix, a second PCR ran for about 6 to 12 cycles. TCRdb used MiXCR to reprocess the 5' RACE reads, holding one entry per CDR3 protein. The sample yields over 600,000 distinct CDR3 sequences, 20% to 25% seen once. This clonotype appeared a few times. The CDR3 is 17 amino acids. The J segment lost 4 bases and the V segment lost 0 bases, leaving 6 bases of the junction unmatched. CDR1 is SGDLS, CDR2 YYNGEE, per germline. The material sequenced was blood. V gene TRBV9 combines with J gene TRBJ2-4, with 11 nucleotides matching TRBD2. The source of this sequence is a man between 65 and 85 years old in good health. In DNA, the CDR3 is TGTGCCAGCAGCGTAGGTGGTGTAGCGGGAGGGAAAAACATTCAGTACTTC. Translation: CASSVGGVAGGKNIQYF.